The rows below give T cell receptor beta chains drawn from one sample of a study of cytomegalovirus exposure and HLA in healthy donors. Measured with immunoSEQ multiplex PCR; TCRdb has only the in-frame clones, and not every one. This sample yields about 160,000 clones, of which roughly 85% are seen a single time; more than 8% belongs to the top ten. Sequencing was carried out using PBMCs. The receptors derive from a male donor in good health and CMV-seropositive. CDR3s include the opening cysteine and the closing phenylalanine or tryptophan. D genes are given only for firm matches. Size tells how often a clone was seen (once, few, many) or the class of an expanded clone, and some rows leave it out.

D	size	V	J	DNA	CDR3
-	-	TRBV14	TRBJ2-7	TGTGCCAGCAGCCAATTGGGGGTACAGGGATTCCTCTACGAGCAGTACTTC	CASSQLGVQGFLYEQYF
-	-	TRBV10-2	TRBJ1-1	TGCGCCAGCAGTGAAGGGGATATGCGGGCTTTCTTT	CASSEGDMRAFF
-	-	TRBV4-3	TRBJ2-1	TGCGCCAGCAGCCCCACAGGGAAGGATGAGCAGTTCTTC	CASSPTGKDEQFF
-	-	TRBV6-5	TRBJ2-2	TGTGCCAGCAGCCCTCTGTCCGGGGAGCTGTTTTTT	CASSPLSGELFF
-	few	TRBV6-6	TRBJ2-7	TGTGCCAGCAGCCAGGGATACTACGAGCAGTACTTC	CASSQGYYEQYF
TRBD1	once	TRBV5-1	TRBJ1-5	TGCGCCAGCAGCGTGGGACAGGATAGCAATCAGCCCCAGCATTTT	CASSVGQDSNQPQHF
TRBD2	-	TRBV19	TRBJ2-5	TGTGCCAGTAGTATAGATGGGGTAGCGGGGGAGGCCCAGTACTTC	CASSIDGVAGEAQYF
TRBD1	-	TRBV30	TRBJ1-6	TGTGCCTGGAGTAAACACGGGACAGGGGATAATTCACCCCTCCACTTT	CAWSKHGTGDNSPLHF
TRBD1	-	TRBV7-2	TRBJ1-5	TGTGCCAGCAGCTCGACAGGGAACAATCAGCCCCAGCATTTT	CASSSTGNNQPQHF
-	-	TRBV19	TRBJ1-1	TGTGCCAGTAGTCGGGGAGGTGGGGGAAACACTGAAGCTTTCTTT	CASSRGGGGNTEAFF
TRBD1	-	TRBV7-8	TRBJ1-5	TGTGCCAGCAGCCTCCAGCAGGGGGGTAATCAGCCCCAGCATTTT	CASSLQQGGNQPQHF
-	-	TRBV19	TRBJ1-4	TGTGCCAGTAGAATTACCTACTCCAATGAAAAACTGTTTTTT	CASRITYSNEKLFF
-	-	TRBV19	TRBJ1-2	TGTGCCAGTAGTACGCCGGGGGTAGGGGCCTCTCTCCATGGCTACACCTTC	CASSTPGVGASLHGYTF
-	-	TRBV5-5	TRBJ1-4	TGTGCCAGCAGTCCCTTCCAGGGGAGTAGGGATGAAAAACTGTTTTTT	CASSPFQGSRDEKLFF
-	-	TRBV6-6	TRBJ1-5	TGTGCCAGCAGTTCGGGGTACGATCAGCCCCAGCATTTT	CASSSGYDQPQHF
TRBD2	once	TRBV12-5	TRBJ2-5	TGTGCTAGTGGTTCCCCTGGGACTAGCGGACAAGAGACCCAGTACTTC	CASGSPGTSGQETQYF
TRBD1	-	TRBV30	TRBJ1-2	TGTGCCCAGGGGCGGGACAGACCTTATGGCTACACCTTC	CAQGRDRPYGYTF
TRBD2	-	TRBV4-1	TRBJ2-1	TGCGCCAGCAGCCATCCTCCGCGGGGACTAGCGGAGCAGTTCTTC	CASSHPPRGLAEQFF
TRBD1	-	TRBV6-1	TRBJ1-1	TGTGCCAGCAGCCGACCGGGACAGGGGAGCACTGAAGCTTTCTTT	CASSRPGQGSTEAFF
-	once	TRBV11-2	TRBJ1-4	TGTGCCAGCAGCTTAGTCGGGGGTACTAATGAAAAACTGTTTTTT	CASSLVGGTNEKLFF
-	-	TRBV5-1	TRBJ2-1	TGCGCCAGCAGGTACAGGCACCCAGGGGATGAGCAGTTCTTC	CASRYRHPGDEQFF
TRBD1	-	TRBV6-1	TRBJ1-5	TGTGCCAGCAGTGCGGGACAGGGGAATCAGCCCCAGCATTTT	CASSAGQGNQPQHF
TRBD1	-	TRBV7-9	TRBJ2-1	TGTGCCAGCAGCTTAGCAACAGGGGGCAAAAACAATGAGCAGTTCTTC	CASSLATGGKNNEQFF
-	-	TRBV30	TRBJ2-6	TGTGCCTGGATCAGGGGTTCTGGGGCCAACGTCCTGACTTTC	CAWIRGSGANVLTF
TRBD1	-	TRBV6-5	TRBJ2-7	TGTGCCAGCAGTTACCTCCTGGGACAGAAATACGAGCAGTACTTC	CASSYLLGQKYEQYF
-	-	TRBV4-3	TRBJ2-7	TGCGCCAGCAGCCAAGGGCGGGGATCCTACGAGCAGTACTTC	CASSQGRGSYEQYF
-	-	TRBV6-5	TRBJ1-1	TGTGCCAGCAGTTACGGGGGTGGAGGGGCGAACACTGAAGCTTTCTTT	CASSYGGGGANTEAFF
TRBD1	once	TRBV30	TRBJ2-7	TGTGCCTGGAGTCGACAGGGCATGTGGGGCGAGCAGTACTTC	CAWSRQGMWGEQYF
-	-	TRBV5-1	TRBJ1-2	TGCGCCAGCAGCTTGGATAGCGGTTATGGCTACACCTTC	CASSLDSGYGYTF
TRBD1	-	TRBV14	TRBJ2-2	TGTGCCAGCAGCCAAGTCAGGGGGACCACCGGGGAGCTGTTTTTT	CASSQVRGTTGELFF